Sequencing of this TCR beta chain was carried out in a study of cytomegalovirus exposure and HLA in healthy donors. Study-wide points: A later analysis, which compared TCR beta chains of equal frequency, found the HLA-associated ones more clonally expanded. Reports credit the classifier with highly specific, highly sensitive diagnosis of cytomegalovirus status. Some V segments, including TRBV6-2 and TRBV6-3, were excluded as indistinguishable.

This clone was picked up a small number of times. The antigen is undetermined. Germline V gene data show CDR1 as SGHRS and CDR2 as YFSETQ. This CDR3 region has 14 residues. Losses at the gene ends were 4 bases for V and 4 bases for J; bases not matched to a gene: 5. The PCR was carried out with 60 Vbeta primers and 13 Jbeta primers. Assay: immunoSEQ multiplex PCR; the TCRdb copy retains only in-frame clones and omits some. The sample holds about 180,000 clones, about 79% seen once. Donors were nominally healthy when sampled, though unrecorded immune exposures were likely. The chain uses TRBV5-1 and TRBJ2-5; 9 nucleotides line up with TRBD1. This clonotype was sampled from a middle-aged man in good health and CMV-seropositive. Input material: PBMCs. The CDR3 nucleotides are TGCGCCAGCAGCGCTTACAGGGGGCGAGAGACCCAGTACTTC. This translates into CASSAYRGRETQYF.